This entry lists 10 T cell receptor beta chains sequenced from one sample in a study of control samples from healthy donors and cancer patients. TCRdb's copy holds only in-frame clones and misses some; the assay was immunoSEQ multiplex PCR. The data show tens of thousands of clones, 65% to 90% seen once. Input material: blood. The receptors come from a middle-aged man in good health.

CDR3: CASSSGPGQDTDTQYF. The CDR3 region has the DNA TGTGCCAGCAGTTCCGGCCCGGGACAGGACACAGATACGCAGTATTTT. The chain carries TRBV5-5 and TRBJ2-3; TRBD1 matches 8 bases. Germline V gene sequence: CDR1 SGHKS, CDR2 YYEKEE (reference sequence). V was clipped by 5 bases and J by 2 bases; unmatched bases: 10. This CDR3 comprises 16 residues.

This chain joins TRBV4-3 and TRBJ2-3; D is perhaps TRBD1 (5 bases). Trimming left V 4 bases short and J 2 bases short, with 10 bases between. CDR3 length: 14 residues. CDR1 LGHNA and CDR2 YSLEER come from the germline V gene. The CDR3 DNA reads TGCGCCAGCAGCCCCCTGGGGCTCACAGATACGCAGTATTTT. The encoded protein is CASSPLGLTDTQYF.

This clone appeared once. The rearrangement links TRBV6-6 to TRBJ1-3, with 7 bases lining up with TRBD1. The V gene end was trimmed by 7 bases and the J gene end by 3 bases; junction bases not matched to a gene: 3. The CDR3 runs 13 residues. Looked up from germline, CDR1 is MNHNY and CDR2 is SVGAGI (reference sequence). CDR3 nucleotide sequence: TGTGCCAGCACCCGGGACAGTGGAAACACCATATATTTT. Residues: CASTRDSGNTIYF.

V gene TRBV7-9 combines with J gene TRBJ1-6; no clear D gene. The CDR3 totals 15 residues. V shed 1 base and J shed 7 bases, with 11 bases lying between them. Germline CDR1 and CDR2: SEHNR and FQNEAQ (reference sequence). CDR3 in DNA: TGTGCCAGCAGCTTAGAAGGGAGCGGGAATTCACCCCTCCACTTT. Amino acid sequence: CASSLEGSGNSPLHF.

V usage is TRBV7-2 and J usage is TRBJ1-1; weak D call: TRBD1 (6 bases). The ends were cut back, 4 bases at V and 1 base at J, with 10 bases in the middle. This CDR3 is built from 14 residues. Germline-derived CDR1 and CDR2 are SGHTA and FQGNSA. The CDR3 reads CASSSQGPNTEAFF. CDR3 in DNA: TGTGCCAGCAGCTCACAGGGACCGAACACTGAAGCTTTCTTT.

CDR3 protein: CASSQGTGLETQYF. CDR3 nucleotide sequence: TGCGCCAGCAGCCAAGGGACTGGCTTAGAGACCCAGTACTTC. The genes are TRBV4-3 and TRBJ2-5, with TRBD2 as a possible D gene (5 bases). The CDR3 extends over 14 amino acids. V was pared by 1 base and J by 4 bases, with 10 bases between. Germline V lookup: CDR1 LGHNA, CDR2 YSLEER.

Concerning this clone itself: Other DNA sequences in this sample translate to the same CDR3. The V gene is TRBV5-1, the J gene TRBJ1-2; weak D call: TRBD1 (6 bases). The V and J ends lost 0 bases and 0 bases respectively, with 9 bases between them. The CDR3 totals 15 residues. CDR1 is SGHRS and CDR2 is YFSETQ in the germline V gene. Here the CDR3 DNA reads TGCGCCAGCAGCTTGGGACAGGTAGCTAACTATGGCTACACCTTC. Translated, it gives CASSLGQVANYGYTF.

J is TRBJ2-5 and V is TRBV6-2 or TRBV6-3; TRBD1 is a possible D gene (6 bases). This CDR3 has 14 amino acids. The ends were cut back, 6 bases at V and 6 bases at J, with 17 bases in the middle. Germline V gives CDR1 MNHEY, CDR2 SVGEGT. Here the CDR3 DNA reads TGTGCCAGCAGCCCCCTCGTCAGGGGCCAGACCCAGTACTTC. As protein: CASSPLVRGQTQYF.

The chain couples TRBV5-6 to TRBJ2-2, with D possibly TRBD2 on 5 matching bases. CDR1 is SGHDT, CDR2 YYEEEE, per germline. Deletions cut 4 bases from V and 6 bases from J, with 16 bases between. CDR3 length: 15 residues. The DNA for the CDR3 is TGTGCCAGCAGCAGAGGGTTCCGTGGGTCCGGGGAGCTGTTTTTT. The encoded protein is CASSRGFRGSGELFF.

This rearrangement joins TRBV27 to TRBJ2-7; 7 bases are a match to TRBD1. This CDR3 region has 14 residues. Germline values: CDR1 MNHEY, CDR2 SMNVEV (reference sequence). Trimming removed 5 bases from V and 2 bases from J; junction bases left unmatched: 6. CDR3: CASSRSTGAYEQYF. DNA of the CDR3: TGTGCCAGCAGTCGGTCCACAGGGGCCTACGAGCAGTACTTC.